The table lists the clone carrying this T cell receptor (beta chain) with a few counts. Antigen unknown. The data stem from a study of blood T cells in healthy people across ages. For the second PCR, which ran for roughly 6 to 12 cycles, a sample-barcoded 5' primer and a J-beta primer mix were used. A single record per CDR3 protein comes from TCRdb applying MiXCR to the 5' RACE reads. The sample carries about a million distinct CDR3 sequences, 51% recorded once. General study points: As naive T cell percentage varied, TCR beta diversity correlated strongly with it. Higher diversity and more naive CD4+ cells were features of long-lived donors, compared to aged donors.

The junction had 6 bases not matched to a gene; V was cut back by 0 bases and J by 3 bases. Per the germline V gene, CDR1 is DFQATT and CDR2 is SNEGSKA (reference sequence). This CDR3 comprises 16 residues. The chain uses TRBV20-1 and TRBJ2-5; 11 bases line up with TRBD2. The source is a woman in her sixties or seventies in good health. Sequenced: blood. As DNA, the CDR3 is TGCAGTGCTAGAGATGTTCTAGCGGGAGGAAAAGAGACCCAGTACTTC. Protein: CSARDVLAGGKETQYF.